The 18 T cell receptor beta chains given below trace back to one sample, sequenced in a study of radiotherapy plus CTLA-4 blockade in lung cancer. Profiled with immunoSEQ multiplex PCR; TCRdb holds only in-frame clones, not every one. In the table there are 77,000 or so clones, roughly 69% of which are singletons. The material was peripheral blood, obtained from a patient treated with radiotherapy plus ipilimumab. The receptors derive from a human donor with non-small cell lung cancer whose response to radiotherapy plus ipilimumab could not be evaluated.

The chain is built from TRBV2 and TRBJ2-1; unclear D gene. The V end lost 8 bases, the J end lost 12 bases, and 17 bases lay between the germline ends. The CDR3 contains 12 residues. Germline V gives CDR1 SNHLY, CDR2 FYNNEI. CDR3 sequence: CASREGLAMQFF. The CDR3 DNA sequence: TGTGCCAGCCGAGAAGGGCTCGCCATGCAGTTCTTC.

The chain joins TRBV2 to TRBJ2-2; possibly TRBD1 for D (6 bases). V lost 5 bases, J lost 0 bases, and 10 bases lay in between. The CDR3 is made up of 15 amino acids. Germline CDR1 SNHLY, CDR2 FYNNEI. The CDR3 bases are TGTGCCAGCAGTTTTCAGGGGACGAACACCGGGGAGCTGTTTTTT. Translation gives CASSFQGTNTGELFF.

This chain joins TRBV7-6 and TRBJ2-5; 11 nucleotides align to TRBD2. Germline V lookup: CDR1 SGHVS, CDR2 FNYEAQ. The CDR3 covers 14 residues. Losses at the gene ends were 8 bases for V and 5 bases for J; bases not matched to a gene: 7. CDR3 sequence reads: CASSSGGRGETQYF. CDR3 DNA sequence: TGTGCCAGCTCTAGCGGGGGGCGGGGGGAGACCCAGTACTTC.

The rearrangement joins TRBV7-2 to TRBJ2-7; possibly TRBD1 for D (6 bases). The CDR3 sequence is 14 residues long. V lost 5 bases and J lost 0, with 11 bases in between. The germline CDR1 and CDR2 sequences are SGHTA and FQGNSA. Written as DNA, the CDR3 is TGTGCCAGCAGCCTCCGGGACATCTCCTACGAGCAGTACTTC. This sequence encodes CASSLRDISYEQYF.

This chain links TRBV12-5 with TRBJ2-7; 7 bases match TRBD2. Germline assignment: CDR1 LGHNT and CDR2 FRNRAP. V was pared by 1 base and J by 6 bases, with 9 bases of the junction left unmatched. The CDR3 covers 15 residues. CDR3 sequence reads: CASGLGGTTQSEQYF. CDR3 bases: TGTGCTAGTGGTTTGGGGGGGACTACCCAGAGCGAGCAGTACTTC.

The gene calls are TRBV5-1 and TRBJ1-6; 10 nucleotides line up with TRBD1. The CDR3 consists of 21 residues. The junction had 14 bases not matched to a gene; V was cut back by 1 base and J by 1 base. Germline CDR1 reads SGHRS; CDR2 reads YFSETQ. Written as DNA, the CDR3 is TGCGCCAGCAGCTTGTATGGTAGCGGTCGGGGACAGGGGTCCTATAATTCACCCCTCCACTTT. It encodes CASSLYGSGRGQGSYNSPLHF.

The chain is built from TRBV7-2 and TRBJ2-5; weak D call: TRBD2 (5 bases). Germline loops: CDR1 SGHTA, CDR2 FQGNSA. This CDR3 contains 14 residues. The V gene lost 3 bases and the J gene lost 3 bases, with 11 bases spanning the gap. The CDR3 nucleotides read TGTGCCAGCAGCTTGCTTACTAGGGAAGAGACCCAGTACTTC. It codes for CASSLLTREETQYF.

The chain is built from TRBV5-1 and TRBJ2-5, with 9 bases matching TRBD2. Germline lookup yields CDR1 SGHRS and CDR2 YFSETQ. V was clipped by 0 bases and J by 2 bases; unmatched bases: 11. CDR3 size: 18 residues. The CDR3: CASSLGISGRTLQETQYF. Written as DNA, the CDR3 is TGCGCCAGCAGCTTGGGGATTAGCGGGAGAACCCTACAAGAGACCCAGTACTTC.

This clone counts as large (0.1 to 1%). The sample has other DNA sequences that encode this CDR3 too. This sequence joins TRBV4-1 and TRBJ2-7; 11 bases are a match to TRBD2. CDR1 is MGHRA, CDR2 YSYEKL, per germline. The trim removed 4 bases at V and 5 bases at J, leaving 13 bases unmatched. CDR3 size: 17 residues. The chain's CDR3 is CASSRGGRLAGWDEQYF. The CDR3, as DNA: TGCGCCAGCAGCCGGGGGGGGAGACTAGCGGGATGGGACGAGCAGTACTTC.

The chain is built from TRBV7-2 and TRBJ1-2; D not certain. The CDR3 runs 12 residues. V was cut by 8 bases and J by 1 base, with 8 bases left in between. Looked up from germline, CDR1 is SGHTA and CDR2 is FQGNSA. CDR3 amino acids: CASSAGNYGYTF. The CDR3 DNA reads TGTGCCAGCTCCGCGGGTAACTATGGCTACACCTTC. Full variable domain (rest looked up from reference TRBV7-2 and TRBJ1-2): GAGVSQSPSNKVTEKGKDVELRCDPISGHTALYWYRQSLGQGLEFLIYFQGNSAPDKSGLPSDRFSAERTGGSVSTLTIQRTQQEDSAVYLCASSAGNYGYTFGSGTRLTVV.

The chain uses TRBV6-6 and TRBJ2-7, with 7 bases lining up with TRBD1. The length of the CDR3 is 13 residues. Germline assignment: CDR1 MNHNY and CDR2 SVGAGI (reference sequence). The V segment lost 5 bases and the J segment 3 bases; nucleotides outside the gene matches: 4. The CDR3 bases are TGTGCCAGCAGTATAGGACAGGACTACGAGCAGTACTTC. Translating it yields CASSIGQDYEQYF.

This clone showed up just once. This rearrangement joins TRBV10-3 to TRBJ2-5, with D possibly being TRBD1 (6 bases). The ends were cut back, 3 bases at V and 4 bases at J, with 12 bases in the middle. Looked up from germline, CDR1 is ENHRY and CDR2 is SYGVKD. This CDR3 contains 14 residues. The CDR3 region is CAISEPLGGETQYF. The CDR3 DNA reads as TGTGCCATCAGTGAACCTTTAGGGGGAGAGACCCAGTACTTC.

This sequence joins TRBV5-1 and TRBJ2-2; 13 bases align to TRBD2. After removal of 4 bases from V and 6 bases from J, the junction contained 6 bases not matched to a gene. CDR1 is SGHRS and CDR2 is YFSETQ in the germline V gene. The CDR3 is 16 amino acids. Here the CDR3 DNA reads TGCGCCAGCAGCCTTACTAGCGGGGGGGCCGCCGGGGAGCTGTTTTTT. Translation gives CASSLTSGGAAGELFF.

The J gene is TRBJ2-1, the V gene TRBV18, with TRBD1 matching 9 bases. The germline gives CDR1 KGHSH, CDR2 LQKENI. There are 15 residues in the CDR3. V dropped 3 bases and J dropped 3; count of bases not matched to a gene: 3. CDR3 nucleotides: TGTGCCAGCTCACCGGGACAGGGATACTACAATGAGCAGTTCTTC. Translation: CASSPGQGYYNEQFF.

The chain links TRBV6-5 to TRBJ2-5, with D possibly matching TRBD2 (7 bases). V lost 6 bases to trimming and J lost 5 bases, with 16 bases between them. Germline CDR1 MNHEY, CDR2 SVGAGI. The CDR3 length is 14 residues. CDR3 nucleotide sequence: TGTGCCAGCAGAGAGAGGGGGGGCCTGGAGACCCAGTACTTC. It encodes CASRERGGLETQYF.

This clone appeared a single time. The V call is TRBV7-9, the J call TRBJ2-1; a weak D match, TRBD2 (6 bases). Trimming cost V 4 bases and J 3 bases, with 19 bases left between them. The V gene's germline CDR1 is SEHNR and CDR2 FQNEAQ (reference sequence). The CDR3 is 17 amino acids. CDR3 nucleotide sequence: TGTGCCAGCAGCTCCGCCTCGGGAGCGGGCATCTACAATGAGCAGTTCTTC. Its protein is CASSSASGAGIYNEQFF.

The J gene is TRBJ2-2, the V gene TRBV28; D is possibly TRBD2 (7 bases). V lost 0 bases and J 2 bases, leaving 10 bases between the germline ends. The germline CDR1 and CDR2 sequences are MDHEN and SYDVKM. The CDR3 runs 16 residues. The DNA for the CDR3 is TGTGCCAGCAGTTTATGGGGGGGGCAAAACACCGGGGAGCTGTTTTTT. Residues: CASSLWGGQNTGELFF.

CDR3 in DNA: TGTGCCATCAGTTGGGGACAGCAACAAGAGACCCAGTACTTC. It is translated as CAISWGQQQETQYF. The chain carries TRBV10-3 and TRBJ2-5, with 7 positions matching TRBD1. This CDR3 has 14 residues. V shed 5 bases and J 2 bases; nucleotides not matched to a gene: 5. CDR1 and CDR2 from the germline V gene are ENHRY and SYGVKD.